This TCR beta chain was obtained from a study of T cells in Graves' hyperthyroidism and ophthalmopathy. RNA transcripts provided the source from which TCR beta CDR3 regions were amplified. TCR CDR3 regions were first amplified by RT-PCR with HTBI primers. TCRdb redid the calling of the multiplex PCR reads with MiXCR, one entry per CDR3 protein. The data contain under 300,000 distinct CDR3 sequences, roughly an eighth of them singletons. The table lists this clonotype with a few counts. The patients, who ranged from 18 to 65 in age, presented with newly diagnosed hyperthyroidism lasting under 2 months. The CDR3 loop spans 18 amino acids. Trimming at V came to 0 bases and at J to 2 bases, leaving 11 bases not matched to a gene. Germline V gives CDR1 SEHNR, CDR2 FQNEAQ (reference sequence).

Sequenced: blood. The chain has TRBV7-9 and TRBJ2-7; TRBD2 agrees at 9 bases. The receptor was isolated from a middle-aged woman with Graves' hyperthyroidism. CDR3 nucleotides: TGTGCCAGCAGCTTAGCGCGGAGGATAGCGGGAGTTCCCTACGAGCAGTACTTC. Translated, it gives CASSLARRIAGVPYEQYF.